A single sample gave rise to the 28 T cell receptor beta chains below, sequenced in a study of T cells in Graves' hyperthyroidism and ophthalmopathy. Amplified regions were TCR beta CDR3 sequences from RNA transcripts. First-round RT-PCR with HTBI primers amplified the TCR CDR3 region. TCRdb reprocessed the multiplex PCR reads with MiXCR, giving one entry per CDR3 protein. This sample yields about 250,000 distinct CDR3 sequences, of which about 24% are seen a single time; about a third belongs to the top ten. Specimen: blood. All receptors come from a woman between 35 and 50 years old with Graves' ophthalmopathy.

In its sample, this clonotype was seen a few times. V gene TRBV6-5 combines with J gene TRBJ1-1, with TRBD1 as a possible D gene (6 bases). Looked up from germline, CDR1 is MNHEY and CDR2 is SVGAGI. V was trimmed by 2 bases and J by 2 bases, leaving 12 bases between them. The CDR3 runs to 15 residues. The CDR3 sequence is CASSYVQGRNTEAFF. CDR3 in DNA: TGTGCCAGCAGTTACGTTCAGGGGCGAAACACTGAAGCTTTCTTT.

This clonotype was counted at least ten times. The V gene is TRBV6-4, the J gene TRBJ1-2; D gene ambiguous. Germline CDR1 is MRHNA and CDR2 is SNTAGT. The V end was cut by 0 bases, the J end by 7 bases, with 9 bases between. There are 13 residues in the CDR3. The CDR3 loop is CASSDSEGAGYTF. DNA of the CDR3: TGTGCCAGCAGTGACTCGGAGGGCGCTGGCTACACCTTC.

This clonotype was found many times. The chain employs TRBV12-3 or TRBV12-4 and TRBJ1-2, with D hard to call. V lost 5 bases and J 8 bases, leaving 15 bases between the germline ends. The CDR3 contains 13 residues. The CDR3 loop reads CASSPRGSRGYTF. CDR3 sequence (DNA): TGTGCCAGCAGTCCCCGTGGGTCTCGGGGCTACACCTTC.

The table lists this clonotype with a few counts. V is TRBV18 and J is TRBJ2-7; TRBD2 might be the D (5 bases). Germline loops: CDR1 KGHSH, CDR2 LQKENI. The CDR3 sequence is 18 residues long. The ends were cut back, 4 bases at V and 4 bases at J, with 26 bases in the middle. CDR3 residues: CASSHDTLSGIPPYEQYF. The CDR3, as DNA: TGTGCCAGCTCACATGACACTCTTTCGGGGATCCCCCCGTACGAGCAGTACTTC.

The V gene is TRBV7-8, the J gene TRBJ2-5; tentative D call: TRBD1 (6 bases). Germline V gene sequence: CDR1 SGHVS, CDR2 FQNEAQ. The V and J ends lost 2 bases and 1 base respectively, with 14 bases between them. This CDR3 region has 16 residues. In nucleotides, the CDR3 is TGTGCCAGCAGCTTAAAGGCAGGGGAAGGCCAAGAGACCCAGTACTTC. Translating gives CASSLKAGEGQETQYF.

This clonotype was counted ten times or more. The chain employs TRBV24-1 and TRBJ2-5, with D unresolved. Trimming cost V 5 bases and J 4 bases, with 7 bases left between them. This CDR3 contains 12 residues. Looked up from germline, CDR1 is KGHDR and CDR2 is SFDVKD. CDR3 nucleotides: TGTGCCACCAGTGCCTTAGGAGAGACCCAGTACTTC. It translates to CATSALGETQYF.

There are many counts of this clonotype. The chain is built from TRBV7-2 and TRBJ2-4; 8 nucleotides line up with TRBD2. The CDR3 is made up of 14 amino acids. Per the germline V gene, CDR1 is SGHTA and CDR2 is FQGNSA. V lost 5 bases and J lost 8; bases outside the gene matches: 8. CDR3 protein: CASSTGLAQHIQYF. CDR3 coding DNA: TGTGCCAGCAGCACAGGACTAGCCCAGCACATTCAGTACTTC. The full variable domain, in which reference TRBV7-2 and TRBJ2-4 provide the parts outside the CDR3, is GAGVSQSPSNKVTEKGKDVELRCDPISGHTALYWYRQSLGQGLEFLIYFQGNSAPDKSGLPSDRFSAERTGGSVSTLTIQRTQQEDSAVYLCASSTGLAQHIQYFGAGTRLSVL.

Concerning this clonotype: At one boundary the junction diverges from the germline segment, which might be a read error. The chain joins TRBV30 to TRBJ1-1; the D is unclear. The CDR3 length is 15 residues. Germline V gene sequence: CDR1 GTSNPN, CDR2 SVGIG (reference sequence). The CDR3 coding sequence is TGTGCCTGGAGTATACTGAAAGCAGAGAACACTGAAGCTTACTTT. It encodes CAWSILKAENTEAYF.

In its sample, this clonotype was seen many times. CDR3 residues: CASSVWDSTYGYTF. The CDR3 nucleotides read TGTGCCAGCAGCGTATGGGACAGCACCTATGGCTACACCTTC. V usage is TRBV7-2 and J usage is TRBJ1-2, with 7 bases lining up with TRBD1. With V trimmed by 5 bases and J by 4 bases, 7 bases remained unmatched. CDR3 length: 14 residues. The germline CDR1 and CDR2 sequences are SGHTA and FQGNSA. Combining the CDR3 with reference TRBV7-2 and TRBJ1-2 gives the whole variable domain GAGVSQSPSNKVTEKGKDVELRCDPISGHTALYWYRQSLGQGLEFLIYFQGNSAPDKSGLPSDRFSAERTGGSVSTLTIQRTQQEDSAVYLCASSVWDSTYGYTFGSGTRLTVV.

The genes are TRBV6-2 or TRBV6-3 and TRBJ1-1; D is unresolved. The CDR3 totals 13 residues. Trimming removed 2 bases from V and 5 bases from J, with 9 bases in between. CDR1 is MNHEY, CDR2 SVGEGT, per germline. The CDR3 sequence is CASSYGVWTEAFF. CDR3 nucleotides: TGTGCCAGCAGTTACGGGGTCTGGACTGAAGCTTTCTTT.

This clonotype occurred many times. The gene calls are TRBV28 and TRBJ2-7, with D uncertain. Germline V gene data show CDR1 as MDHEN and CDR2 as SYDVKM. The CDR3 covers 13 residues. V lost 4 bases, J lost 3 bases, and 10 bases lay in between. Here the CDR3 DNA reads TGTGCCAGCAGTTCCGGAATAGACTACGAGCAGTACTTC. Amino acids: CASSSGIDYEQYF.

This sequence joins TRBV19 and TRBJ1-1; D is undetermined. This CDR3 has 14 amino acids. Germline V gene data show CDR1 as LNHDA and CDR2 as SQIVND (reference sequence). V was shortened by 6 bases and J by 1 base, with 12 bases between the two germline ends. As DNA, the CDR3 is TGTGCCAGTAGGAGACCCTCCCAGAACACTGAAGCTTTCTTT. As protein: CASRRPSQNTEAFF.

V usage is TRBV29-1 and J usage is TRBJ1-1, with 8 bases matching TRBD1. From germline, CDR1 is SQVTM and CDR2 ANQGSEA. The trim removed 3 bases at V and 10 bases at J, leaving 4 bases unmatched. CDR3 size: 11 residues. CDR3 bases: TGCAGCGTTGAGCGCGACAGGGGAGCTTTCTTT. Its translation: CSVERDRGAFF.

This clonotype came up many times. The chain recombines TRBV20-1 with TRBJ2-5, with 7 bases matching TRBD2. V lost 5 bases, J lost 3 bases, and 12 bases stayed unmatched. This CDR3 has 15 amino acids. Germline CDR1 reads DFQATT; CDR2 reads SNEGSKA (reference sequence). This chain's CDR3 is CSALPIAGRKETQYF. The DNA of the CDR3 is TGCAGTGCTTTACCGATAGCGGGTAGGAAAGAGACCCAGTACTTC.

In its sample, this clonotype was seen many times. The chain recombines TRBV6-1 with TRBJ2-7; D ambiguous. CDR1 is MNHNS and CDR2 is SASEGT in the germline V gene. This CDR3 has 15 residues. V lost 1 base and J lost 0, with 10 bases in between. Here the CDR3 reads CASSEDLTISYEQYF. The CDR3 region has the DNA TGTGCCAGCAGTGAAGATTTGACGATCTCCTACGAGCAGTACTTC.

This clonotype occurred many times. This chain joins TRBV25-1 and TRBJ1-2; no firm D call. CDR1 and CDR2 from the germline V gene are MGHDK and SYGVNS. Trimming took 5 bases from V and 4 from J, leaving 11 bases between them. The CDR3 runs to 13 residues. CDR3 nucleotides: TGTGCCAGCAGTAAGGGCAGCGTCTATGGCTACACCTTC. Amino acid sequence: CASSKGSVYGYTF.

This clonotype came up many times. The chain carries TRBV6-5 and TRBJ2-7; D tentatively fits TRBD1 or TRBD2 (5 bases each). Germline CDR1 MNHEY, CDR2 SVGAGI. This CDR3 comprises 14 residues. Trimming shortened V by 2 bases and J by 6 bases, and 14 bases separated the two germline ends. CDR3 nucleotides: TGTGCCAGCAGTTACGGGGCACGGGGCGCCGAGCAGTACTTC. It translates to CASSYGARGAEQYF.

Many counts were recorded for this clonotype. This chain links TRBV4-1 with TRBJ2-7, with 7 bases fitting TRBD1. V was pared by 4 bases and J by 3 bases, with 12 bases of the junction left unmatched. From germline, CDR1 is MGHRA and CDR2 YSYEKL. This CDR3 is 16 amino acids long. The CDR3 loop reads CASSPPTGVKDYEQYF. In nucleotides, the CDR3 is TGCGCCAGCAGCCCACCCACAGGGGTTAAGGACTACGAGCAGTACTTC.

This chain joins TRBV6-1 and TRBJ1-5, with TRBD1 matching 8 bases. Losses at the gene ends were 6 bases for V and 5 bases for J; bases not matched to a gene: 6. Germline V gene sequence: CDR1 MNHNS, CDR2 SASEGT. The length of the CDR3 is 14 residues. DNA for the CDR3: TGTGCCAGCAGAACGGGACAGGACGATCAGCCCCAGCATTTT. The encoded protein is CASRTGQDDQPQHF.

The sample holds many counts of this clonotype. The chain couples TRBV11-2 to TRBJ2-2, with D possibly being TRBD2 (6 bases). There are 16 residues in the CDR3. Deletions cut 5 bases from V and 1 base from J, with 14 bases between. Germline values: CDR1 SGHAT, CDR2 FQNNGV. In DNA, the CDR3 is TGTGCCAGCAGCCCTCGACTAGGGGTGAACACCGGGGAGCTGTTTTTT. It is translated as CASSPRLGVNTGELFF. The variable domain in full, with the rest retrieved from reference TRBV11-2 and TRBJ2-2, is EAGVAQSPRYKIIEKRQSVAFWCNPISGHATLYWYQQILGQGPKLLIQFQNNGVVDDSQLPKDRFSAERLKGVDSTLKIQPAKLEDSAVYLCASSPRLGVNTGELFFGEGSRLTVL.

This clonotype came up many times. The DNA for the CDR3 is TGTGCCAGCAGTTACGGCGACAGGGGGAGAAATCAGCCCCAGCATTTT. It codes for CASSYGDRGRNQPQHF. The chain has TRBV6-2 or TRBV6-3 and TRBJ1-5; 9 bases align to TRBD1. J gave up 4 bases and V 2 bases, and 6 bases lay outside the gene matches. The CDR3 consists of 16 residues. Germline V gene sequence: CDR1 MNHEY, CDR2 SVGEGT.

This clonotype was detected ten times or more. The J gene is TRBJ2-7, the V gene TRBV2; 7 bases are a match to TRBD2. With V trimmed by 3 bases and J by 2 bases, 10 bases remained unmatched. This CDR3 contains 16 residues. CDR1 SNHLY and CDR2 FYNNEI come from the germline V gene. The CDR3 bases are TGTGCCAGCAGTGATCGAGGGGCTAGCGGAGCCTACGAGCAGTACTTC. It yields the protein CASSDRGASGAYEQYF. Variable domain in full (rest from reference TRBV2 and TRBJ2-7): EPEVTQTPSHQVTQMGQEVILRCVPISNHLYFYWYRQILGQKVEFLVSFYNNEISEKSEIFDDQFSVERPDGSNFTLKIRSTKLEDSAMYFCASSDRGASGAYEQYFGPGTRLTVT.

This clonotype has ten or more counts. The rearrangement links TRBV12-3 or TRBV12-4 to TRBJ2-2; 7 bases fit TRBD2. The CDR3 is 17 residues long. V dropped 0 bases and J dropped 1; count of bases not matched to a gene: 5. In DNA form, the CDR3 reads TGTGCCAGCAGTTTAGCCTCCGGCGGGAGGAACACCGGGGAGCTGTTTTTT. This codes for CASSLASGGRNTGELFF.

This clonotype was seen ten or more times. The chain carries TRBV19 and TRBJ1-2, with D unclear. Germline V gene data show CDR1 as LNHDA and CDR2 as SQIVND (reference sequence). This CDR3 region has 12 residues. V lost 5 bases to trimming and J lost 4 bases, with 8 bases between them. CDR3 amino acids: CASSPGGYGYTF. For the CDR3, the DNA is TGTGCCAGTAGTCCAGGAGGCTATGGCTACACCTTC.

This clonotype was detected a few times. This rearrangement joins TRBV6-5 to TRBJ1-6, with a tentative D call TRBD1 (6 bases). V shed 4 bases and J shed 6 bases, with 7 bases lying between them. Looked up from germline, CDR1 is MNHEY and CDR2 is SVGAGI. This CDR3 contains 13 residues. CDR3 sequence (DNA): TGTGCCAGCAGTTGGACAGTTAATTCACCCCTCCACTTT. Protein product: CASSWTVNSPLHF.

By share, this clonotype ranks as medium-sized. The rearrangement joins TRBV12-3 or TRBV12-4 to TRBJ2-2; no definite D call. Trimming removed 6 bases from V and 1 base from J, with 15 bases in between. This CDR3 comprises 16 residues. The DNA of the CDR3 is TGTGCCAGCAGCCCCGTTGAAGGATTGAACACCGGGGAGCTGTTTTTT. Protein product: CASSPVEGLNTGELFF.

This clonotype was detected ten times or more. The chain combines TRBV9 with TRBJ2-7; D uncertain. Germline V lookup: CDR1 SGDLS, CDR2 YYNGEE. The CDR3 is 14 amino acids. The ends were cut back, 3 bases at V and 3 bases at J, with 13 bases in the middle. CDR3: CASSAGGFGYEQYF. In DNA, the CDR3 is TGTGCCAGCAGCGCTGGTGGGTTTGGCTACGAGCAGTACTTC.

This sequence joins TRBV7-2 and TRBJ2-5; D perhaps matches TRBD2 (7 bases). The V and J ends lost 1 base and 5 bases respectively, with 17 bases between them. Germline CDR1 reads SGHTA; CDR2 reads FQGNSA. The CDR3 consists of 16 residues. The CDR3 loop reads CASSLGRGGAGETQYF. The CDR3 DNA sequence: TGTGCCAGCAGCTTAGGTCGTGGGGGGGCCGGGGAGACCCAGTACTTC. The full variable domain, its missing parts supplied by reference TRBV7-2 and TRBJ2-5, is GAGVSQSPSNKVTEKGKDVELRCDPISGHTALYWYRQSLGQGLEFLIYFQGNSAPDKSGLPSDRFSAERTGGSVSTLTIQRTQQEDSAVYLCASSLGRGGAGETQYFGPGTRLLVL.